The text below deals with one TCR beta chain. Other DNA sequences in this sample translate to the same CDR3. This record comes from a study of shared clonotypes between healthy human individuals. Source study methods: ImmunoSEQ junction-only sequences lacked quality scores, so their filtering differed. Some clones are missing from TCRdb's copy, which holds only in-frame ones; the method was immunoSEQ multiplex PCR. V, J and clone size were drawn from that table, and D and trimming were deduced from the DNA. The table records about 1.1 million clones, roughly 74% of them present only once. This TCR was sampled from a man between 18 and 35 years old in good health. Some clones in this sample may be carry-over from other donors' samples. Sequenced material: memory CD4+ T cells from PBMCs. Noted subset: CD45RA-negative fraction.

The CDR3 DNA reads TGTGCCAGCTCACCATCGGAGACCCAGTACTTC. Its translation: CASSPSETQYF. The chain is built from TRBV18 and TRBJ2-5; D remains ambiguous. Trimming removed 2 bases at V and 5 bases at J, with 3 bases between. The CDR3 runs to 11 residues. CDR1 is KGHSH, CDR2 LQKENI, per germline.